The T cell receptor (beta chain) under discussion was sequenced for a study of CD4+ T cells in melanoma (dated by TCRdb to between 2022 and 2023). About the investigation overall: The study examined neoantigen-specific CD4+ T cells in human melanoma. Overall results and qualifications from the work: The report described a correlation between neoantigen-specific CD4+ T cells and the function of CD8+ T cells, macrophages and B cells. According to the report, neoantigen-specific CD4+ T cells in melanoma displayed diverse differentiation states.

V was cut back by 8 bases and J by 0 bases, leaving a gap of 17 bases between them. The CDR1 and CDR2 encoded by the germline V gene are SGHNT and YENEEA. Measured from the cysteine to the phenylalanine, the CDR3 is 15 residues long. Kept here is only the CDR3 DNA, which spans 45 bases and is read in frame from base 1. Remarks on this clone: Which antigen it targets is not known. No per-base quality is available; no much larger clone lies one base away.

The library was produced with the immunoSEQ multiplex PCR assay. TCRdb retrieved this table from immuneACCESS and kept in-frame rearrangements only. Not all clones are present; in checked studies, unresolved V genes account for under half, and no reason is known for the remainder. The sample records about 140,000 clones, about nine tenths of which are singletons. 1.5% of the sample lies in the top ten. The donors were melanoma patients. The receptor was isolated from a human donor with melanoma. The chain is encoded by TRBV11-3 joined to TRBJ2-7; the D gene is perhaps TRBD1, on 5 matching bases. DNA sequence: TGTGCCAGCTCCTCCTTGCGGCAGGGCTCCTACGAGCAGTACTTC. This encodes CASSSLRQGSYEQYF.